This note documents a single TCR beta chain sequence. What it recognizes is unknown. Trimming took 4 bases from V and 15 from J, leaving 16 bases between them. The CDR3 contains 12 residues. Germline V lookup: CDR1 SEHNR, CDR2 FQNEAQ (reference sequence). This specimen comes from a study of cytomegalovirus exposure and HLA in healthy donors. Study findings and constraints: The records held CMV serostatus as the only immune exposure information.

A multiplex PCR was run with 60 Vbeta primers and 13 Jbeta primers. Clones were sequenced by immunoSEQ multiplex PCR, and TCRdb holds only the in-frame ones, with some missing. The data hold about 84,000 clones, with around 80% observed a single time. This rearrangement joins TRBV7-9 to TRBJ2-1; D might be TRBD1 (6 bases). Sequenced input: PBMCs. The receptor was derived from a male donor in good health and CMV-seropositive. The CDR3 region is CASSSPPGDRFF. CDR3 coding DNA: TGTGCCAGCAGCTCTCCTCCAGGGGACCGGTTCTTC.